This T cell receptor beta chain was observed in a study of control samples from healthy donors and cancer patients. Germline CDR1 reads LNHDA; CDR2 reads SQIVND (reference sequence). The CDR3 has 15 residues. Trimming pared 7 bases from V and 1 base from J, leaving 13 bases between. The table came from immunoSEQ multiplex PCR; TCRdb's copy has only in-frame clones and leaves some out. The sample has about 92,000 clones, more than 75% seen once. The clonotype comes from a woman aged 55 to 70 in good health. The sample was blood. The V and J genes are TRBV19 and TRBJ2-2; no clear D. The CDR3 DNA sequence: TGTGCCAGTAATGAAGGACGACAGAACACCGGGGAGCTGTTTTTT. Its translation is CASNEGRQNTGELFF.